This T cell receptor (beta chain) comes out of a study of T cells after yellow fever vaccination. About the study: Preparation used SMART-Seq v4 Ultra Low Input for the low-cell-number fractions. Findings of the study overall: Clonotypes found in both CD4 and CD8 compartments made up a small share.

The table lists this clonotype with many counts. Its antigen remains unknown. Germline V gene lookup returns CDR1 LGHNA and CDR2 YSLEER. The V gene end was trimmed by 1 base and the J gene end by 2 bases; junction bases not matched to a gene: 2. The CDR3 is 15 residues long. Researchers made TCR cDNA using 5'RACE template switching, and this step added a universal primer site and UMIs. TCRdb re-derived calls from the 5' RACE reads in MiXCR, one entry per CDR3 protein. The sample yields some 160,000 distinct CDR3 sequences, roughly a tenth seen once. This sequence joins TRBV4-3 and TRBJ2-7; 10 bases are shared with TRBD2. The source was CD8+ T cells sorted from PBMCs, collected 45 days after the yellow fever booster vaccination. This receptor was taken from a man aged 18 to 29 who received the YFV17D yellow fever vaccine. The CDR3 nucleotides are TGCGCCAGCAGCCAAGCAGCGGGGGGGCCCTACGAGCAGTACTTC. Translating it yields CASSQAAGGPYEQYF.